A selection of T cell receptor beta chains follows, all from one sample in a study of T cell repertoires in cytomegalovirus infection. TCRdb re-called the reads with MiXCR, one entry per CDR3 protein. Seen here are approximately 910,000 distinct CDR3 sequences, about a third observed once, and the top ten hold under 15%. Antigen specificity for these receptors is unknown. Specimen: cultured CD8+ T cells from PBMCs, collected from culture after CMV antigen stimulation. All receptors come from a human donor in good health (CMV status not recorded). Some clones in this sample may be carry-over from other donors' samples. The conserved cysteine and the conserved F or W are not part of the CDR3 here. A D gene is named only where the DNA matches it firmly.

. TRBJ2-1 TRBV7-9 ASSLLGTGLAEEQF
. TRBJ2-2 TRBV7-9 ASSFPTVEPNTGELF
. TRBJ2-3 TRBV7-6 ASSGERTDTQY
. TRBJ1-4 TRBV4-1 ASSQDGRSGMGEKLF
. TRBJ1-2 TRBV19 ASSVYSINYGYT
TRBD2 TRBJ2-1 TRBV6-5 ASSLGAGTYNEQF
. TRBJ2-2 TRBV10-3 AISDNREANTGELF
. TRBJ2-7 TRBV7-6 ASRADPGDSDDYEQY
. TRBJ1-1 TRBV13 ASSRGTKSLFMNTEAY
. TRBJ2-2 TRBV10-2 ASSDVVGDFGGELF
TRBD1 TRBJ2-5 TRBV24-1 ATSDLQGVGTETQY
TRBD1 TRBJ1-5 TRBV7-9 ASSSETGGNQPQH
. TRBJ2-6 TRBV7-6 ASSLFSAADFSGANVLT
TRBD1 TRBJ2-2 TRBV19 ASSIRVRVQGEAGELF
. TRBJ2-7 TRBV5-4 ASSSNSLGGPTYEQY
. TRBJ1-1 TRBV28 ASFRDGNTEAF
. TRBJ1-1 TRBV5-1 ASRPDTMNTEAF
. . TRBV7-8 ASSSEVLRTDTQH
. TRBJ2-2 TRBV7-8 ASSRELPGAGELF
TRBD2 TRBJ2-1 TRBV12-3/TRBV12-4 ASRAHDIAGHEQF
. TRBJ1-2 TRBV7-9 ASSPTRSYGYT
TRBD2 TRBJ2-1 TRBV7-8 ASSLDGGGYYNEQF
. TRBJ2-2 TRBV7-8 ASSFPPGTPNTGELF
TRBD2 TRBJ2-2 TRBV7-4 ASSFSTSGGNTEELF
TRBD2 TRBJ2-3 TRBV6-1 ASSGSTSGGEADTQY
. TRBJ1-4 TRBV6-5 ASSYSGSQEKLF
TRBD1 TRBJ1-1 TRBV20-1 SAGRTGGLAEAF
TRBD1 TRBJ1-4 TRBV2 ASSGTGLNEKLF
. TRBJ2-1 TRBV24-1 ATSGSPELGSYNEQF
. TRBJ2-7 TRBV7-9 ASSSRVGDEQY
TRBD1 TRBJ1-1 TRBV4-2 ASSQSTGVMAEAF
TRBD1 TRBJ2-5 TRBV2 ASSGDRDRVAVETQY
. TRBJ1-2 TRBV6-2/TRBV6-3 ASSTSEAYGYT
TRBD1 TRBJ2-7 TRBV19 ASSIIRDRPYEQY
. TRBJ1-5 TRBV7-6 ASSPDGPLSNQPQH
TRBD1 TRBJ2-6 TRBV29-1 SAVTGDFSGANVLT
TRBD2 TRBJ2-1 TRBV15 ATTGGSYNEQF
. TRBJ2-2 TRBV6-1 ASSADPAANTGELF
. TRBJ1-2 TRBV19 AGRQGTYGYT
TRBD2 TRBJ2-1 TRBV5-6 ASSSGGSLVVNEQF
. TRBJ1-5 TRBV4-1 ASSQKTEIGNQPQH